This paragraph reports one TCR beta chain. This record belongs to a study of T-cell reconstitution after alpha-beta-depleted transplantation in children. The TCRbeta library incorporated unique molecular identifiers. TCRdb re-called the PCR reads with MiXCR, one entry per CDR3 protein. The data contain some 590,000 distinct CDR3 sequences, about 10% of them singletons. This TCR came from a human donor who donated a stem cell graft to a child with acute myeloid leukemia. Specimen: PBMCs from the stem cell graft donor, collected from the stem cell graft.

As DNA, the CDR3 is TGTGCCAGCAGCTTGGTCGGAGGCTCGAACACCGGGGAGCTGTTTTTT. Translated, it gives CASSLVGGSNTGELFF. V is TRBV5-6 and J is TRBJ2-2, with D tentatively TRBD2 (5 bases). In germline, CDR1 is SGHDT, CDR2 YYEEEE. The CDR3 totals 16 residues. V was cut by 0 bases and J by 0 bases, with 9 bases left in between.